These 23 T cell receptor beta chains were sequenced from one sample in a study of CD8+CD57+ T cells in acquired aplastic anemia. By flow cytometry, patients selected for sequencing had shown an expansion of CD8+CD57+ cells. Genomic DNA, the template, was used for profiling of the TCR beta VDJ and CDR3. TCRdb re-called the reads with MiXCR, one entry per CDR3 protein. The sample yields 150,000 to 200,000 distinct CDR3 sequences, about 50% seen once. The sample consisted of sorted CD4+, CD8+, or CD8+CD57+ T cells (not recorded which) from PBMCs. The receptors stem from a human donor with aplastic anemia.

This clonotype was counted between two and nine times. This chain joins TRBV7-9 and TRBJ1-6; 7 bases line up with TRBD1. The CDR3 consists of 14 residues. V shed 5 bases, J shed 6 bases, and the junction held 4 bases outside the gene matches. Germline V CDR1 and CDR2: SEHNR, FQNEAQ (reference sequence). This CDR3 is CASSPGQSNSPLHF. DNA of the CDR3: TGTGCCAGCAGCCCGGGACAGTCTAATTCACCCCTCCACTTT. Looking up the rest from reference TRBV7-9 and TRBJ1-6 gives the full variable domain: DTGVSQNPRHKITKRGQNVTFRCDPISEHNRLYWYRQTLGQGPEFLTYFQNEAQLEKSRLLSDRFSAERPKGSFSTLEIQRTEQGDSAMYLCASSPGQSNSPLHFGNGTRLTVT.

J is TRBJ2-3 and V is TRBV2; D is unclear. This CDR3 has 11 residues. Germline-derived CDR1 and CDR2 are SNHLY and FYNNEI. V was trimmed by 5 bases and J by 4 bases, leaving 4 bases between them. CDR3 coding DNA: TGTGCCAGCAGTTTTGCAGATACGCAGTATTTT. Protein product: CASSFADTQYF. The complete variable domain, with remaining parts taken from reference TRBV2 and TRBJ2-3, reads EPEVTQTPSHQVTQMGQEVILRCVPISNHLYFYWYRQILGQKVEFLVSFYNNEISEKSEIFDDQFSVERPDGSNFTLKIRSTKLEDSAMYFCASSFADTQYFGPGTRLTVL.

This clonotype was detected only a few times. V is TRBV18 and J is TRBJ2-1; D gene uncertain. CDR3 length equals 17 residues. Germline V gives CDR1 KGHSH, CDR2 LQKENI. Trimming cost V 1 base and J 2 bases, with 15 bases left between them. The CDR3 loop reads CASSPLSHSTTYNEQFF. The CDR3 DNA follows: TGTGCCAGCTCACCACTAAGCCATTCAACAACCTACAATGAGCAGTTCTTC.

V is TRBV7-9 and J is TRBJ2-5, with 8 nucleotides matching TRBD1. V gave up 5 bases and J gave up 5 bases; unmatched junction bases: 4. The CDR3 length is 13 residues. Per the germline V gene, CDR1 is SEHNR and CDR2 is FQNEAQ (reference sequence). CDR3 in amino acids: CASSPRDRETQYF. CDR3 DNA sequence: TGTGCCAGCAGCCCACGGGACAGGGAGACCCAGTACTTC.

This chain connects TRBV20-1 to TRBJ1-1, with D unresolved. Trimming stripped 0 bases from V and 5 bases from J, with 4 bases between. CDR3 length: 11 residues. Per germline, CDR1 DFQATT and CDR2 SNEGSKA (reference sequence). This chain's CDR3 is CSAREGTEAFF. In DNA form, the CDR3 reads TGCAGTGCTAGAGAGGGGACTGAAGCTTTCTTT.

Worth noting for this clonotype: A much larger clone differs from this one at a single base, so this may be a read error. The CDR3 does not close with the conserved phenylalanine or tryptophan, likely indicating a read error. The chain combines TRBV6-2 or TRBV6-3 with TRBJ1-2; D possibly corresponds to TRBD1 (6 bases). Germline V CDR1 and CDR2: MNHEY, SVGEGT. The CDR3 has 15 residues. The V gene lost 2 bases and the J gene lost 6 bases, with 16 bases spanning the gap. Here the CDR3 reads CASSYGGLTSDGYTL. In nucleotides, the CDR3 is TGTGCCAGCAGTTACGGGGGGCTGACGTCCGATGGCTACACCCTC.

The table lists this clonotype with a few counts. The rearrangement uses TRBV10-3 and TRBJ1-6; 7 bases are a match to TRBD1. The CDR3 is made up of 14 amino acids. Per the germline V gene, CDR1 is ENHRY and CDR2 is SYGVKD. The ends lost 6 bases at V and 6 bases at J; junction bases unmatched: 5. CDR3 in DNA: TGTGCCATCAGACCTAGGGACAGTAATTCACCCCTCCACTTT. It is translated as CAIRPRDSNSPLHF.

This chain uses TRBV7-8 with TRBJ1-1; D not certain. Germline-derived CDR1 and CDR2 are SGHVS and FQNEAQ. The CDR3 is 13 amino acids. Trimming pared 5 bases from V and 0 bases from J, leaving 7 bases between. CDR3 protein: CASSPDMNTEAFF. For the CDR3, the DNA is TGTGCCAGCAGCCCCGACATGAACACTGAAGCTTTCTTT.

This clonotype was counted a few times. The chain couples TRBV30 to TRBJ1-1; no clear D. In germline, CDR1 is GTSNPN, CDR2 SVGIG (reference sequence). There are 12 residues in the CDR3. V lost 2 bases, J lost 6 bases, and 10 bases lay in between. CDR3 protein: CAWSTGGAEAFF. In nucleotides, the CDR3 is TGTGCCTGGAGTACCGGTGGGGCTGAAGCTTTCTTT.

The chain is built from TRBV12-3 or TRBV12-4 and TRBJ1-1; no clear D. The CDR3 length is 15 residues. The V gene lost 3 bases and the J gene lost 6 bases, with 17 bases spanning the gap. CDR3 protein: CASSFSTGGSPEAFF. CDR3 nucleotides: TGTGCCAGCAGTTTTTCGACGGGAGGTTCGCCTGAAGCTTTCTTT.

The CDR3 coding sequence is TGCAGCGTTATGGCCGGATATGGCTACACCTTC. Its translation: CSVMAGYGYTF. V and J are TRBV29-1 and TRBJ1-2; D gene uncertain. Trimming stripped 5 bases from V and 5 bases from J, with 9 bases between. The CDR3 totals 11 residues. The germline gives CDR1 SQVTM, CDR2 ANQGSEA.

This clonotype was counted a few times. The chain combines TRBV2 with TRBJ2-5; D is unresolved. Germline V gives CDR1 SNHLY, CDR2 FYNNEI. V lost 8 bases and J lost 5, with 12 bases in between. This CDR3 has 12 amino acids. The CDR3 sequence: CASQTESETQYF. The DNA of the CDR3 is TGTGCCAGCCAAACAGAATCCGAGACCCAGTACTTC. The variable domain in full, completed from reference TRBV2 and TRBJ2-5, reads EPEVTQTPSHQVTQMGQEVILRCVPISNHLYFYWYRQILGQKVEFLVSFYNNEISEKSEIFDDQFSVERPDGSNFTLKIRSTKLEDSAMYFCASQTESETQYFGPGTRLLVL.

A word on this clonotype: One end of the junction fails to match germline, which may point to a read error. CDR3 region: CASSAGALFF. The CDR3 DNA follows: TGTGCCAGCAGTGCCGGGGCGCTGTTTTTT. The chain employs TRBV2 and TRBJ2-2, with D perhaps TRBD1 or TRBD2 (5 bases each). CDR3 length: 10 residues. Per germline, CDR1 SNHLY and CDR2 FYNNEI. Looking up the rest from reference TRBV2 and TRBJ2-2 gives the full variable domain: EPEVTQTPSHQVTQMGQEVILRCVPISNHLYFYWYRQILGQKVEFLVSFYNNEISEKSEIFDDQFSVERPDGSNFTLKIRSTKLEDSAMYFCASSAGALFFGEGSRLTVL.

This clonotype was seen repeatedly, ten times or more. This sequence joins TRBV9 and TRBJ2-1; D remains unclear. The V gene lost 0 bases and the J gene lost 2 bases, with 12 bases spanning the gap. There are 16 residues in the CDR3. Germline CDR1 SGDLS, CDR2 YYNGEE. The CDR3 nucleotides read TGTGCCAGCAGCGTAGGAATAGACTTACCCTACAATGAGCAGTTCTTC. Translating gives CASSVGIDLPYNEQFF.

Turning to this clonotype: This may stem from a read error, because a much larger clone lies one nucleotide away. This chain connects TRBV20-1 to TRBJ1-5; tentative D call: TRBD1 (6 bases). The CDR3 is made up of 18 amino acids. Germline V gene lookup returns CDR1 DFQATT and CDR2 SNEGSKA (reference sequence). Trimming cost V 3 bases and J 2 bases, with 23 bases left between them. The CDR3 nucleotides are TGCAGTGCTAGCCATGACAGGCCCCCAAGTATTGGCAATCAGCCCCAGCATTTT. Protein: CSASHDRPPSIGNQPQHF.

The chain uses TRBV11-2 and TRBJ2-3; TRBD2 agrees at 9 bases. V dropped 3 bases and J dropped 4; count of bases not matched to a gene: 11. There are 17 residues in the CDR3. Germline lookup yields CDR1 SGHAT and CDR2 FQNNGV. CDR3 in amino acids: CASSLGPGLAQSDTQYF. As DNA, the CDR3 is TGTGCCAGCAGCTTGGGACCGGGACTAGCCCAGTCAGATACGCAGTATTTT.

This clonotype occurred many times. V gene TRBV9 combines with J gene TRBJ1-3; D gene unclear. The ends were cut back, 3 bases at V and 0 bases at J, with 19 bases in the middle. The CDR3 extends over 18 amino acids. The germline gives CDR1 SGDLS, CDR2 YYNGEE. The CDR3 loop reads CASSATDGRRYSGNTIYF. DNA for the CDR3: TGTGCCAGCAGCGCTACGGACGGCAGGAGATACTCTGGAAACACCATATATTTT.

V usage is TRBV7-9 and J usage is TRBJ1-3; maybe TRBD1 (5 bases). Deletions cut 8 bases from V and 0 bases from J, with 8 bases between. The germline CDR1 and CDR2 sequences are SEHNR and FQNEAQ (reference sequence). The CDR3 covers 13 residues. The CDR3 DNA reads TGTGCCAGCCCCAGGGACTCTGGAAACACCATATATTTT. It translates to CASPRDSGNTIYF.

The CDR3 DNA is TGTGCCAGCAGTGTTAGCGGGACATACAATGAGCAGTTCTTC. Translation gives CASSVSGTYNEQFF. V and J are TRBV6-4 and TRBJ2-1, with 8 nucleotides matching TRBD2. The V gene end was trimmed by 4 bases and the J gene end by 4 bases; junction bases not matched to a gene: 3. The CDR3 length is 14 residues. Germline CDR1 and CDR2: MRHNA and SNTAGT.

The CDR3 sequence is CATSSQDASGSSAQHF. As DNA, the CDR3 is TGTGCCACCAGCAGCCAGGATGCTAGCGGGAGTTCGGCCCAGCATTTT. V gene TRBV15 combines with J gene TRBJ1-5, with D unresolved. Germline CDR1 reads LNHNV; CDR2 reads YYDKDF (reference sequence). V was cut by 3 bases and J by 11 bases, with 23 bases left in between. The CDR3 is 16 amino acids.

This clonotype was seen only a few times. It may be a read error: a sequence one base away is much more abundant. J is TRBJ1-2 and V is TRBV9, with a tentative D call TRBD1 (6 bases). CDR1 is SGDLS, CDR2 YYNGEE, per germline. The CDR3 covers 13 residues. The chain's CDR3 is CAGSETGLYGYTF. The DNA of the CDR3 is TGTGCCGGCAGCGAGACAGGCCTCTATGGCTACACCTTC.

There are a few counts of this clonotype. A much bigger clone sits one base away, suggesting this may be a read error. This chain uses TRBV7-2 with TRBJ2-7, with no clear D. Germline-derived CDR1 and CDR2 are SGHTA and FQGNSA. The length of the CDR3 is 11 residues. The CDR3 coding sequence is TGTGCCAGCAGCACCTCCTGCGAGCAGTACTTC. Protein sequence: CASSTSCEQYF.

Concerning this clonotype itself: Given the absence of the conserved phenylalanine or tryptophan at the CDR3 end, a read error is likely. V and J are TRBV20-1 and TRBJ2-5; TRBD2 agrees at 14 bases. The CDR3 sequence is 18 residues long. Germline V gene lookup returns CDR1 DFQATT and CDR2 SNEGSKA (reference sequence). CDR3 sequence (DNA): TGCGGTGCTAGAGATAACACACAGGGGACTAGCGGGAGAGAGACCCAGTACCTC. Translation: CGARDNTQGTSGRETQYL.